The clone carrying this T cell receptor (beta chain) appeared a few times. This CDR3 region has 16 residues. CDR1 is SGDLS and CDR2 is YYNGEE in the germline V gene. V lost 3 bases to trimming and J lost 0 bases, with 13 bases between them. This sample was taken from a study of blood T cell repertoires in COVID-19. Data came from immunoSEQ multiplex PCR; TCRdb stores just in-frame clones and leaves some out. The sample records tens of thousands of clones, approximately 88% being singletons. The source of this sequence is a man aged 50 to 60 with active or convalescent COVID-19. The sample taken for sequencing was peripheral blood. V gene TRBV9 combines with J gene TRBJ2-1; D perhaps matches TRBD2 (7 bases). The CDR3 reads CASSGGGGASYNEQFF. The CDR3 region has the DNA TGTGCCAGCAGCGGCGGAGGGGGGGCCTCCTACAATGAGCAGTTCTTC.